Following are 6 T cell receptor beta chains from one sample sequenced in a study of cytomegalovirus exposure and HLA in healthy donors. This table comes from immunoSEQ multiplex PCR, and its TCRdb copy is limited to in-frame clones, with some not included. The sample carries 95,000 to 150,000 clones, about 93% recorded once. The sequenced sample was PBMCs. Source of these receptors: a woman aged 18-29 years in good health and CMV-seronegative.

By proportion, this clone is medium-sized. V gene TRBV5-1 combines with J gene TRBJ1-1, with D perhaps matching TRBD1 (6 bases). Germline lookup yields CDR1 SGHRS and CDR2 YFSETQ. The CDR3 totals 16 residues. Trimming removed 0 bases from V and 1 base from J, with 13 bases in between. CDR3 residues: CASSLVLGRGNTEAFF. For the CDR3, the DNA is TGCGCCAGCAGCTTGGTTTTAGGCAGGGGGAACACTGAAGCTTTCTTT.

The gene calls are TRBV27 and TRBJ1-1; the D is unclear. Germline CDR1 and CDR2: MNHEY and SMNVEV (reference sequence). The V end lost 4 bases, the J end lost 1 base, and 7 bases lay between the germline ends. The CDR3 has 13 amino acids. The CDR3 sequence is CASSYIANTEAFF. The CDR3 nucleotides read TGTGCCAGCAGTTACATAGCGAACACTGAAGCTTTCTTT.

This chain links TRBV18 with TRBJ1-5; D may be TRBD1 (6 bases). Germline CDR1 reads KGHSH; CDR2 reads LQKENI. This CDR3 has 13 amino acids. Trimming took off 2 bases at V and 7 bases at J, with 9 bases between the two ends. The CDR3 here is CASSPGGEQPQHF. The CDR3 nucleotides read TGTGCCAGCTCACCAGGGGGCGAACAGCCCCAGCATTTT.

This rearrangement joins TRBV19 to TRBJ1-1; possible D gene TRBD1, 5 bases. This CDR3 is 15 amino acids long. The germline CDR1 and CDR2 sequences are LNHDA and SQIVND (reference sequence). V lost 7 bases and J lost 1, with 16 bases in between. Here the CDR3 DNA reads TGTGCCAGTAAAACGGGCCTCGGGGGGAACACTGAAGCTTTCTTT. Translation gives CASKTGLGGNTEAFF.

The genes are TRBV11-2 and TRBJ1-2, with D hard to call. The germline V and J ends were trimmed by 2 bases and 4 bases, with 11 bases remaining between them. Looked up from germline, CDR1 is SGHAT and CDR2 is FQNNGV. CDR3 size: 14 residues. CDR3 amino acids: CASSLSRGTYGYTF. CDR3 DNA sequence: TGTGCCAGCAGCTTAAGTCGGGGAACCTATGGCTACACCTTC.

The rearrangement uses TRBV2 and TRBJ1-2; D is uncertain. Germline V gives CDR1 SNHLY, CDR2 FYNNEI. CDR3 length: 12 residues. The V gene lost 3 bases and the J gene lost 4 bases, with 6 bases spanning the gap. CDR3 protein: CASSEHSYGYTF. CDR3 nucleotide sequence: TGTGCCAGCAGTGAGCACAGCTATGGCTACACCTTC. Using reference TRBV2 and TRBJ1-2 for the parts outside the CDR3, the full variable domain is EPEVTQTPSHQVTQMGQEVILRCVPISNHLYFYWYRQILGQKVEFLVSFYNNEISEKSEIFDDQFSVERPDGSNFTLKIRSTKLEDSAMYFCASSEHSYGYTFGSGTRLTVV.